Listed below are T cell receptor beta chains from one sample, sequenced in a study of T-cell reconstitution after alpha-beta-depleted transplantation in children. Using its own MiXCR run on the PCR reads, TCRdb lists one record per CDR3 protein. The data contain some 840,000 distinct CDR3 sequences, 15% to 20% of them seen just once; the ten biggest clones take up roughly 5%. The sample in question was PBMCs, mostly from graft donor cells, obtained 360 days after TCRalphabeta/CD19-depleted stem cell transplant. The source of these receptors is a male patient younger than 18 who had a stem cell transplant for acute lymphoblastic leukemia, so the T cells may come from the graft donor. Each CDR3 is given with its conserved first and last residue. D genes are given only for firm matches. Clone size is not always given. Where it is, it says once, few, many or a class for expanded clones.

CDR3aa	CDR3nt	d_gene	v_gene	j_gene	abundance
CSARDMGRTGELFF	TGCAGTGCCAGGGACATGGGGAGGACCGGGGAGCTGTTTTTT	.	TRBV20-1	TRBJ2-2	few
CASRPGTDNYEQYF	TGTGCCAGCAGGCCCGGGACGGACAACTACGAGCAGTACTTC	.	TRBV12-3/TRBV12-4	TRBJ2-7	.
CASSYAGNYGYTF	TGTGCCAGCAGTTACGCAGGGAACTATGGCTACACCTTC	.	TRBV6-5	TRBJ1-2	few
CASSDEGQGVGDTQYF	TGCGCCAGCAGCGACGAGGGACAGGGTGTTGGAGATACGCAGTATTTT	TRBD1	TRBV5-1	TRBJ2-3	few
CSASGLALYNEQFF	TGCAGTGCTTCTGGACTAGCTCTCTACAATGAGCAGTTCTTC	TRBD2	TRBV20-1	TRBJ2-1	many
CSAYAGGYGFRSGNTIYF	TGCAGTGCCTACGCCGGGGGATATGGATTTCGCTCTGGAAACACCATATATTTT	.	TRBV20-1	TRBJ1-3	few
CASSLNRFNYGYTF	TGTGCCAGCAGCCTTAACAGGTTTAACTATGGCTACACCTTC	.	TRBV12-3/TRBV12-4	TRBJ1-2	.
CASSVRIKGSYEQYF	TGTGCCAGCAGCGTAAGAATAAAGGGCTCCTACGAGCAGTACTTC	.	TRBV9	TRBJ2-7	.
CASSPPTLAGGYEQYF	TGTGCCAGCTCACCACCGACGCTAGCGGGAGGTTACGAGCAGTACTTC	TRBD2	TRBV18	TRBJ2-7	few
CASSSGTEPYEQYF	TGTGCCAGCAGTTCAGGGACAGAGCCCTACGAGCAGTACTTC	TRBD1	TRBV27	TRBJ2-7	.
CASMTREETQYF	TGTGCCAGCATGACCAGAGAAGAGACCCAGTACTTC	.	TRBV6-5	TRBJ2-5	.
CASSELTTGLAGGWSETQYF	TGTGCCAGCAGTGAATTAACCACCGGACTAGCGGGAGGGTGGTCGGAGACCCAGTACTTC	TRBD2	TRBV6-1	TRBJ2-5	.
CASSFFVKREGGGQFF	TGTGCCAGCAGCTTTTTCGTGAAGCGGGAGGGAGGGGGGCAGTTCTTC	TRBD2	TRBV7-2	TRBJ2-1	.
CASSPPRGALHEQFF	TGTGCCAGCAGCCCCCCCCGGGGGGCGCTTCATGAGCAGTTCTTC	.	TRBV7-9	TRBJ2-1	few
CSAGNYYEQYF	TGCAGCGCAGGAAATTATTACGAGCAGTACTTC	.	TRBV29-1	TRBJ2-7	.
CASSRLASPGELFF	TGTGCCAGCTCCCGGTTGGCTAGCCCCGGGGAGCTGTTTTTT	.	TRBV6-2/TRBV6-3	TRBJ2-2	.
CATSSKIGTGAPSYEQYF	TGTGCCACCAGCTCCAAGATAGGGACAGGGGCGCCCTCCTACGAGCAGTACTTC	TRBD1	TRBV15	TRBJ2-7	.
CASSLTEDTQYF	TGTGCCAGCAGTCTGACGGAAGATACGCAGTATTTT	.	TRBV6-2/TRBV6-3	TRBJ2-3	.
CASSQESFSGSSYNEQFF	TGTGCCAGCAGCCAAGAAAGCTTTAGCGGGAGCTCCTACAATGAGCAGTTCTTC	TRBD2	TRBV3-1	TRBJ2-1	many
CAGGGDVGNEQFF	TGTGCCGGAGGTGGCGACGTGGGCAATGAGCAGTTCTTC	.	TRBV12-3/TRBV12-4	TRBJ2-1	many
CASVRSRGYEQYF	TGTGCCAGCGTGAGGAGCAGGGGCTACGAGCAGTACTTC	.	TRBV7-2	TRBJ2-7	.
CASSVEPSGNQPQHF	TGTGCCAGCAGCGTAGAACCCAGTGGTAATCAGCCCCAGCATTTT	.	TRBV9	TRBJ1-5	.
CASSLRSLFSGRVYEQYF	TGTGCCAGCAGCCTAAGATCCCTTTTTAGCGGGAGGGTTTACGAGCAGTACTTC	TRBD2	TRBV3-1	TRBJ2-7	few
CASSPDRGYSPLHF	TGTGCCAGCTCACCGGACAGGGGTTATTCACCCCTCCACTTT	TRBD1	TRBV18	TRBJ1-6	.
CASSLIWLAGNDEQYF	TGTGCCAGCAGCTTAATTTGGCTAGCGGGGAACGACGAGCAGTACTTC	TRBD2	TRBV7-2	TRBJ2-7	.
CASSLDGWHVAGELFF	TGTGCCAGCAGCTTAGATGGGTGGCACGTCGCCGGGGAGCTGTTTTTT	.	TRBV7-9	TRBJ2-2	.
CASSWFEASSYEQYF	TGTGCCAGCAGCTGGTTCGAAGCGAGCTCCTACGAGCAGTACTTC	.	TRBV5-5	TRBJ2-7	few
CASRRGGADTGELFF	TGTGCCAGCAGGCGGGGGGGAGCGGACACCGGGGAGCTGTTTTTT	TRBD2	TRBV12-3/TRBV12-4	TRBJ2-2	few
CSARVAGDHEQFF	TGCAGTGCTAGAGTAGCGGGAGACCATGAGCAGTTCTTC	TRBD2	TRBV20-1	TRBJ2-1	many
CASSSTRLAGVGNEQFF	TGCGCCAGCAGCTCGACAAGACTAGCGGGAGTGGGGAATGAGCAGTTCTTC	TRBD2	TRBV5-1	TRBJ2-1	many
CSAPLGGYGNTIYF	TGCAGTGCCCCCTTAGGGGGTTACGGAAACACCATATATTTT	.	TRBV20-1	TRBJ1-3	.
CASSGTMILYEQYF	TGTGCCAGCAGTGGGACCATGATTTTATACGAGCAGTACTTC	.	TRBV6-1	TRBJ2-7	few
CSARRDRGAHEQYF	TGCAGTGCTAGGAGGGACAGGGGAGCCCACGAGCAGTACTTC	TRBD1	TRBV20-1	TRBJ2-7	.
CASSYPGNTEAFF	TGTGCCAGCAGTTACCCGGGAAACACTGAAGCTTTCTTT	.	TRBV6-5	TRBJ1-1	few
CASSEVGISPEAFF	TGTGCCAGCAGTGAAGTAGGCATATCCCCTGAAGCTTTCTTT	.	TRBV25-1	TRBJ1-1	.
CASSQGQGVQETQYF	TGTGCCAGCAGCCAAGGTCAGGGTGTCCAAGAGACCCAGTACTTC	.	TRBV7-7	TRBJ2-5	few
CASSLYEGQPQHF	TGCGCCAGCAGCTTATACGAGGGCCAGCCCCAGCATTTT	.	TRBV5-1	TRBJ1-5	many
CATSRESGANVLTF	TGTGCCACCTCCAGGGAATCTGGGGCCAACGTCCTGACTTTC	.	TRBV15	TRBJ2-6	.
CATSRDKGLASYNEQFF	TGTGCCACCAGCAGAGATAAGGGACTAGCGAGCTACAATGAGCAGTTCTTC	TRBD2	TRBV15	TRBJ2-1	few
CAFLRGEAKNIQYF	TGTGCCTTCTTGAGAGGGGAAGCCAAAAACATTCAGTATTTC	.	TRBV2	TRBJ2-4	.
CASSLRDRGFGGYTF	TGTGCCAGCAGCTTAAGGGACAGGGGATTCGGCGGCTACACCTTC	TRBD1	TRBV7-3	TRBJ1-2	few
CSFSPDRAYPDTQYF	TGCAGCTTCTCCCCGGACAGGGCCTATCCAGATACGCAGTATTTT	TRBD1	TRBV29-1	TRBJ2-3	.
CAISDSHYEQYF	TGTGCCATCAGTGACTCTCACTACGAGCAGTACTTC	.	TRBV10-3	TRBJ2-7	.
CASSYKGTGPQHF	TGTGCCAGCAGCTACAAGGGGACGGGGCCCCAGCATTTT	.	TRBV7-6	TRBJ1-5	.
CASGLRSNQPQHF	TGTGCCAGCGGGCTTCGGAGCAATCAGCCCCAGCATTTT	.	TRBV27	TRBJ1-5	.
CASSRIETQYF	TGTGCCAGCAGCCGTATCGAGACCCAGTACTTC	.	TRBV11-2	TRBJ2-5	.
CAISPGQGGKNIQYF	TGTGCCATCAGCCCCGGACAGGGTGGTAAAAACATTCAGTACTTC	TRBD1	TRBV10-3	TRBJ2-4	many
CASSRTVPGSYEQYF	TGTGCCAGCTCAAGGACAGTTCCAGGCTCCTACGAGCAGTACTTC	.	TRBV18	TRBJ2-7	few
CAWGGQGGTYNEQFF	TGTGCCTGGGGAGGACAGGGTGGTACCTACAATGAGCAGTTCTTC	TRBD1	TRBV30	TRBJ2-1	few
CASSVAELLYNEQFF	TGTGCCAGCAGCGTGGCTGAACTGCTCTACAATGAGCAGTTCTTC	.	TRBV7-9	TRBJ2-1	few
CASSSEPGTGTNIQYF	TGTGCCAGCAGCTCGGAACCCGGGACAGGGACAAACATTCAGTACTTC	TRBD1	TRBV5-5	TRBJ2-4	many
CASSSGLHNPGGSYNEQFF	TGTGCCAGCAGCTCGGGACTCCACAATCCGGGAGGATCCTACAATGAGCAGTTCTTC	TRBD2	TRBV12-3/TRBV12-4	TRBJ2-1	few
CASSPRRGARETQYF	TGTGCCAGCTCACCACGGCGGGGGGCAAGGGAGACCCAGTACTTC	TRBD2	TRBV18	TRBJ2-5	few